This TCR beta chain came from a study of regulatory and conventional T cells in RAG deficiency. The method was immunoSEQ multiplex PCR; TCRdb's version includes in-frame clones alone and lacks a portion of them. The profile covers roughly 34,000 clones, with roughly three quarters appearing a single time and 3% to 3.5% taken by the ten largest. The CDR3 contains 14 residues. Trimming took off 4 bases at V and 5 bases at J, with 12 bases between the two ends. Germline lookup yields CDR1 SGHDN and CDR2 FVKESK. Conventional CD4+ T cells were sorted from blood as CD25-low CD127-high cells. These data were likewise used in another study, on regulatory T cells. That report notes: Primers: 52 TRBV forward and 13 TRBJ reverse.

The receptor was isolated from a human donor in good health. The rearrangement joins TRBV14 to TRBJ2-1; D might be TRBD1 or TRBD2, each matching 6 bases. The specimen was CD4+ effector T cells sorted from blood. The CDR3 loop reads CASSRRGRNNEQFF. CDR3 nucleotide sequence: TGTGCCAGCAGCCGACGGGGGCGTAACAATGAGCAGTTCTTC.